This TCR beta chain was retrieved from a study of post-analysis software for immune sequencing data. Study-level background: Relapsing-remitting, secondary progressive and progressive-relapsing courses of multiple sclerosis were included. Overall study findings and caveats: In patients, TRBV5-6, TRBV5-1 and TRBV20-1 belonged to roughly five TRBV segments found more frequently than in controls. Those with multiple sclerosis, the patient group, showed significantly lower normalized Chao1 diversity than controls. Under the F measure, samples that were prepared in one batch clustered strongly together.

This clonotype was detected only a few times. What it binds is not known. cDNA libraries for TCR beta contained unique molecular identifiers. A few hundred thousand cDNA molecules were obtained from about 0.98 to 11 million T cells. TCRdb fed the PCR reads into MiXCR, producing one record per CDR3 protein. Among hundreds of thousands of distinct CDR3 sequences, about 39% were seen once, and the ten largest hold about 8%. This CDR3 is 12 amino acids long. The V end lost 6 bases, the J end lost 8 bases, and 8 bases lay between the germline ends. Germline loops: CDR1 MNHNY, CDR2 SVGAGI (reference sequence).

The sample comprised blood. The TCR originated in a girl aged 2-10 years with multiple sclerosis. This chain links TRBV6-6 with TRBJ1-6; D unresolved. The CDR3 region is CASRRLDSPLHF. DNA of the CDR3: TGTGCCAGCAGGCGTTTGGATTCACCCCTCCACTTT.